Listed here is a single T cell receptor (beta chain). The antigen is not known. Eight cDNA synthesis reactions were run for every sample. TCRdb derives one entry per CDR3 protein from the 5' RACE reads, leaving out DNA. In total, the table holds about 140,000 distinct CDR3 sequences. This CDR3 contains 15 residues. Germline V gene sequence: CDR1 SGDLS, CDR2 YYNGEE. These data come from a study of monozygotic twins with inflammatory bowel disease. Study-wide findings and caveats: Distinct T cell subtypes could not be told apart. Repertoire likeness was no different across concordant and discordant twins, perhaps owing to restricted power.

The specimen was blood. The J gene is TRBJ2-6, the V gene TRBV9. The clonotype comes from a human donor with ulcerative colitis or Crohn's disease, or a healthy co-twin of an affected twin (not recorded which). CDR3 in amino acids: CASSETPSGANVLTF.